This TCR beta chain stems from a study of blood T cell repertoires in COVID-19. About the study: Sites across the United States, Italy and Spain contributed samples from acute and convalescent COVID-19. T cells, B-cell-depleted T cells, or PBMCs supplied cDNA or gDNA.

The CDR3 length is 13 residues. The germline V and J ends were trimmed by 3 bases and 0 bases, with 6 bases remaining between them. From germline, CDR1 is MNHEY and CDR2 SMNVEV (reference sequence). Original processing methods: Counts of nucleated cells, estimated from reference gene primer amplification, were obtained. Sequencing was performed with immunoSEQ multiplex PCR; in TCRdb, only in-frame clones are kept and a portion is missing. The DNA gave D and trimming, while V, J and clone size come from that table. This table has about 310,000 clones, roughly 85% appearing once. Clinical history as reported by participants underpinned cohort assignment.

The chain has TRBV27 and TRBJ2-7; the D is unclear. The sample was PBMCs or T cells enriched from blood (not recorded which). The sequence was obtained from a man aged 25-40 years who had recovered from COVID-19. The CDR3 spells CASSFTGSYEQYF. The CDR3, as DNA: TGTGCCAGCAGTTTTACGGGCTCCTACGAGCAGTACTTC.